These 17 T cell receptor beta chains were sequenced from one sample in a study of neurological immune-mediated disorders. One entry per CDR3 protein results from TCRdb running MiXCR on the 5' RACE reads. The sample lists roughly 120,000 distinct CDR3 sequences, more than 2.5% occurring once. Input material: PBMCs. Receptors were obtained from a woman aged 25 to 45 with multiple sclerosis.

This clonotype has just a few counts. The chain carries TRBV18 and TRBJ1-2; 8 bases line up with TRBD1. This CDR3 spans 17 amino acids. V lost 6 bases, J lost 0 bases, and 12 bases stayed unmatched. The germline V gene has CDR1 KGHSH and CDR2 LQKENI. The CDR3 loop is CASSLKGTGVTNYGYTF. For the CDR3, the DNA is TGTGCCAGCTCCCTTAAGGGGACAGGAGTGACTAACTATGGCTACACCTTC.

This clonotype was counted ten times or more. V usage is TRBV20-1 and J usage is TRBJ2-1, with TRBD1 matching over 9 bases. The CDR3 extends over 16 amino acids. The germline V gene has CDR1 DFQATT and CDR2 SNEGSKA (reference sequence). V was clipped by 0 bases and J by 7 bases; unmatched bases: 10. CDR3 in amino acids: CSARDLRVGQGNEQFF. The DNA for the CDR3 is TGCAGTGCTAGAGATCTTCGAGTGGGACAGGGAAATGAGCAGTTCTTC.

At least ten counts were recorded for this clonotype. The V gene is TRBV5-6, the J gene TRBJ1-6, with TRBD1 matching over 8 bases. Trimming at V came to 6 bases and at J to 7 bases, leaving 24 bases not matched to a gene. CDR3 length equals 20 residues. The V gene's germline CDR1 is SGHDT and CDR2 YYEEEE. In DNA form, the CDR3 reads TGTGCCAGCATCCGGAAATCAGGGGGCATGAAGGCCTTATTCAATTCACCCCTCCACTTT. It yields the protein CASIRKSGGMKALFNSPLHF.

This clonotype showed up many times. This sequence joins TRBV7-6 and TRBJ2-1, with no clear D. V gave up 5 bases and J gave up 5 bases, with 16 bases separating them. The germline V gene encodes CDR1 SGHVS and CDR2 FNYEAQ. CDR3 length: 15 residues. The CDR3 protein is CASSRTRPADNEQFF. CDR3 sequence (DNA): TGTGCCAGCAGCCGAACCAGGCCCGCCGACAATGAGCAGTTCTTC.

In its sample, this clonotype was seen many times. The J gene is TRBJ2-1, the V gene TRBV7-6; tentative D call: TRBD1 (5 bases). V was trimmed by 1 base and J by 5 bases, leaving 12 bases between them. This CDR3 region has 15 residues. Germline V gene sequence: CDR1 SGHVS, CDR2 FNYEAQ. The CDR3 protein is CASSLERGPNNEQFF. The CDR3 DNA reads as TGTGCCAGCAGCTTAGAAAGGGGCCCTAACAATGAGCAGTTCTTC.

There are many counts of this clonotype. The genes are TRBV20-1 and TRBJ2-7, with D possibly matching TRBD1 (6 bases). The CDR3 extends over 16 amino acids. Trimming removed 6 bases at V and 3 bases at J, with 24 bases between. CDR1 and CDR2 from the germline V gene are DFQATT and SNEGSKA (reference sequence). CDR3 sequence: CSAHRDSGTHNYEQYF. CDR3 sequence (DNA): TGCAGTGCCCACCGAGATTCCGGGACACACAACTACGAGCAGTACTTC.

This clonotype was seen repeatedly, ten times or more. The chain is built from TRBV12-3 or TRBV12-4 and TRBJ2-7; D is ambiguous. The V end was cut by 3 bases, the J end by 1 base, with 10 bases between. CDR3 size: 14 residues. The CDR3: CASSFPPESYEQYF. CDR3 coding DNA: TGTGCCAGCAGTTTCCCTCCGGAATCCTACGAGCAGTACTTC.

This clonotype was seen ten or more times. V is TRBV6-5 and J is TRBJ2-5; D is uncertain. This CDR3 region has 15 residues. V was clipped by 5 bases and J by 2 bases, with 15 bases between them. CDR1 is MNHEY and CDR2 is SVGAGI in the germline V gene. CDR3 in amino acids: CASSEHSSRQETQYF. The CDR3 DNA follows: TGTGCCAGCAGTGAACATTCATCCCGTCAAGAGACCCAGTACTTC.

This clonotype appeared many times. The chain recombines TRBV10-3 with TRBJ2-7, with 13 nucleotides matching TRBD2. Trimming at V came to 9 bases and at J to 2 bases, leaving 1 base not matched to a gene. Germline CDR1 ENHRY, CDR2 SYGVKD. The CDR3 loop spans 13 amino acids. The CDR3 nucleotides read TGTGCCATAGGGACTAGCGGGACCTACGAGCAGTACTTC. This translates into CAIGTSGTYEQYF.

This clonotype has a count of ten or more. This chain connects TRBV6-2 or TRBV6-3 to TRBJ1-6; weak D call: TRBD1 (5 bases). The CDR3 is made up of 14 amino acids. Between the trimmed V and J ends, which lost 2 bases and 9 bases, there was a span of 11 bases. From germline, CDR1 is MNHEY and CDR2 SVGEGT. CDR3 DNA: TGTGCCAGCAGTTACGGGACCGACCCTTCACCCCTCCACTTT. Protein product: CASSYGTDPSPLHF.

The chain uses TRBV7-9 and TRBJ2-7; TRBD1 aligns across 9 bases. V dropped 5 bases and J dropped 6; count of bases not matched to a gene: 8. The CDR3 contains 14 residues. The germline CDR1 and CDR2 sequences are SEHNR and FQNEAQ (reference sequence). CDR3 bases: TGTGCCAGCAGCCCGCGGGACAGGGTGTCCGAGCAGTACTTC. This codes for CASSPRDRVSEQYF.

This clonotype came up many times. Here the CDR3 DNA reads TGTGCCAGCAGCTTAAACGGGGGGTCCCACAATGAGCAGTTCTTC. Translating gives CASSLNGGSHNEQFF. The J gene is TRBJ2-1, the V gene TRBV7-8; TRBD2 agrees at 7 bases. J gave up 5 bases and V 2 bases, and 6 bases lay outside the gene matches. The CDR3 consists of 15 residues. Germline assignment: CDR1 SGHVS and CDR2 FQNEAQ.

J is TRBJ1-1 and V is TRBV5-1; D unresolved. Trimming pared 3 bases from V and 1 base from J, leaving 13 bases between. The CDR3 has 15 residues. Looked up from germline, CDR1 is SGHRS and CDR2 is YFSETQ. The CDR3 DNA is TGCGCCAGCAGCTCCCAGCCGGGGTGGAACACTGAAGCTTTCTTT. Amino acids: CASSSQPGWNTEAFF. Looking up the rest from reference TRBV5-1 and TRBJ1-1 gives the full variable domain: KAGVTQTPRYLIKTRGQQVTLSCSPISGHRSVSWYQQTPGQGLQFLFEYFSETQRNKGNFPGRFSGRQFSNSRSEMNVSTLELGDSALYLCASSSQPGWNTEAFFGQGTRLTVV.

This clonotype showed up many times. This chain links TRBV6-6 with TRBJ2-1; no definite D call. The V gene's germline CDR1 is MNHNY and CDR2 SVGAGI (reference sequence). The CDR3 extends over 11 amino acids. Trimming removed 8 bases at V and 6 bases at J, with 8 bases between. CDR3: CASWKTNEQFF. The CDR3 region has the DNA TGTGCCAGCTGGAAAACCAATGAGCAGTTCTTC.

This clonotype was seen at least ten times. This sequence joins TRBV28 and TRBJ2-3, with D perhaps matching TRBD2 (6 bases). From germline, CDR1 is MDHEN and CDR2 SYDVKM. V lost 1 base, J lost 0 bases, and 11 bases lay in between. The CDR3 totals 16 residues. CDR3 residues: CASSLSGAGSTDTQYF. As DNA, the CDR3 is TGTGCCAGCAGTTTATCCGGTGCGGGGAGCACAGATACGCAGTATTTT.

At least ten counts were recorded for this clonotype. J is TRBJ1-2 and V is TRBV7-2; D is ambiguous. There are 14 residues in the CDR3. V gave up 2 bases and J gave up 8 bases, with 15 bases separating them. Per the germline V gene, CDR1 is SGHTA and CDR2 is FQGNSA. This chain's CDR3 is CASSLSRAHQGYTF. The DNA of the CDR3 is TGTGCCAGCAGCTTAAGTAGGGCACATCAGGGCTACACCTTC.

About this clonotype itself: Given a much more abundant clone one base away, this may be a read error. The chain carries TRBV27 and TRBJ1-2; D is unclear. Germline loops: CDR1 MNHEY, CDR2 SMNVEV (reference sequence). V lost 4 bases, J lost 2 bases, and 8 bases lay in between. This CDR3 spans 13 amino acids. The CDR3 protein is CASSYGLNYGYTF. The CDR3 nucleotides read TGTGCCAGCAGTTACGGACTGAACTATGGCTACACCTTC.